The 22 T cell receptor beta chains presented below share a single source sample, sequenced in a study of spatial heterogeneity in lung cancer. Broader study findings: How many expanded intratumoral alpha and beta TCRs were present tracked the tumor mutation count, which was a count of nonsynonymous mutations.

As for time point: sample taken at primary tumor resection. Their target antigens are unknown. Each CDR3 protein gets one entry after TCRdb re-called the 5' RACE reads with MiXCR. This sample has 2,500 to 3,000 distinct CDR3 sequences, with approximately 49% found just once. The material sequenced was lung tumor tissue, taken at surgery. The receptors come from a male donor with early-stage non-small cell lung cancer.

The genes are TRBV30 and TRBJ1-1; D ambiguous. Looked up from germline, CDR1 is GTSNPN and CDR2 is SVGIG (reference sequence). This CDR3 spans 13 amino acids. V lost 2 bases and J 5 bases, leaving 12 bases between the germline ends. CDR3 residues: CAWSIRGWTEAFF. The CDR3 DNA reads as TGTGCCTGGAGTATACGGGGTTGGACTGAAGCTTTCTTT.

This chain uses TRBV4-3 with TRBJ2-4; D is ambiguous. Trimming took off 5 bases at V and 1 base at J, with 3 bases between the two ends. The CDR3 covers 12 residues. Per germline, CDR1 LGHNA and CDR2 YSLEER. The CDR3 bases are TGCGCCAGCAGCGGGGCCAAAAACATTCAGTACTTC. It codes for CASSGAKNIQYF.

This chain connects TRBV11-1 to TRBJ1-2, with a possible D match to TRBD1 (5 bases). Germline values: CDR1 SGHAT, CDR2 FQDESV (reference sequence). This CDR3 is 14 amino acids long. Trimming took 2 bases from V and 1 from J, leaving 8 bases between them. The CDR3 bases are TGTGCCAGCAGCTTACCCGGGGGTAACTATGGCTACACCTTC. Translated: CASSLPGGNYGYTF. Full variable domain (outside the CDR3, taken from reference TRBV11-1 and TRBJ1-2): EAEVAQSPRYKITEKSQAVAFWCDPISGHATLYWYRQILGQGPELLVQFQDESVVDDSQLPKDRFSAERLKGVDSTLKIQPAELGDSAMYLCASSLPGGNYGYTFGSGTRLTVV.

The count of this clonotype is one. The rearrangement links TRBV7-9 to TRBJ2-7; the D gene is possibly TRBD1 (6 bases). Trimming pared 9 bases from V and 1 base from J, leaving 13 bases between. From germline, CDR1 is SEHNR and CDR2 FQNEAQ (reference sequence). The CDR3 has 13 residues. DNA of the CDR3: TGTGCCAGTACGGGACACGATTCCTACGAGCAGTACTTC. Translated, it gives CASTGHDSYEQYF.

The chain joins TRBV10-2 to TRBJ2-7; 12 bases fit TRBD2. The CDR3 runs 19 residues. Germline CDR1 WSHSY, CDR2 SAAADI. J gave up 0 bases and V 2 bases, and 11 bases lay outside the gene matches. CDR3 DNA sequence: TGCGCCAGCAGTGAGGGAATGGGACTAGCGGGCTACCGCTCCTACGAGCAGTACTTC. Residues: CASSEGMGLAGYRSYEQYF.

CDR3 bases: TGCGCCAGCAGCCAAGACAGACAGGGCGGTAACATTCAGTACTTC. It yields the protein CASSQDRQGGNIQYF. The chain links TRBV4-3 to TRBJ2-4; 7 positions agree with TRBD1. Germline values: CDR1 LGHNA, CDR2 YSLEER. The CDR3 is 15 amino acids. The V segment lost 0 bases and the J segment 7 bases; nucleotides outside the gene matches: 6.

The V and J genes are TRBV7-6 and TRBJ2-1, with D perhaps being TRBD1 or TRBD2 (5 bases each). The CDR3 sequence is 13 residues long. V was shortened by 0 bases and J by 10 bases, with 10 bases between the two germline ends. Germline assignment: CDR1 SGHVS and CDR2 FNYEAQ. The CDR3, as DNA: TGTGCCAGCAGCTTAGCGTGGGACCAGGAGCAGTTCTTC. It encodes CASSLAWDQEQFF. The complete variable domain, with remaining parts taken from reference TRBV7-6 and TRBJ2-1, reads GAGVSQSPRYKVTKRGQDVALRCDPISGHVSLYWYRQALGQGPEFLTYFNYEAQQDKSGLPNDRFSAERPEGSISTLTIQRTEQRDSAMYRCASSLAWDQEQFFGPGTRLTVL.

This clonotype has just a few counts. This chain joins TRBV4-3 and TRBJ2-5; unclear D gene. Germline values: CDR1 LGHNA, CDR2 YSLEER. CDR3 length equals 11 residues. V lost 1 base to trimming and J lost 6 bases, with 3 bases between them. DNA of the CDR3: TGCGCCAGCAGCCAAGGACAGACCCAGTACTTC. The encoded protein is CASSQGQTQYF.

The V gene is TRBV7-9, the J gene TRBJ2-7; 8 bases map to TRBD1. The junction had 4 bases not matched to a gene; V was cut back by 2 bases and J by 1 base. Germline CDR1 SEHNR, CDR2 FQNEAQ (reference sequence). The CDR3 is made up of 15 amino acids. CDR3 protein: CASSLLTGGSYEQYF. The CDR3 DNA reads as TGTGCCAGCAGCTTACTCACAGGGGGGTCCTACGAGCAGTACTTC.

This clonotype was seen a handful of times. The chain combines TRBV5-8 with TRBJ1-5; D uncertain. V lost 0 bases and J lost 7, with 8 bases in between. CDR1 and CDR2 from the germline V gene are SGHTS and YDEGEE. The CDR3 loop spans 13 amino acids. The CDR3 sequence: CASSLAYSQPQHF. The CDR3 bases are TGTGCCAGCAGCTTGGCCTATTCGCAGCCCCAGCATTTT. Using reference TRBV5-8 and TRBJ1-5 for the parts outside the CDR3, the full variable domain is EAGVTQSPTHLIKTRGQQATLRCSPISGHTSVYWYQQALGLGLQFLLWYDEGEERNRGNFPPRFSGRQFPNYSSELNVNALELEDSALYLCASSLAYSQPQHFGDGTRLSIL.

This clonotype is categorized as medium-sized (0.01 to 0.1%). The chain is built from TRBV4-3 and TRBJ2-3; D is unclear. The CDR3 covers 14 residues. V was pared by 0 bases and J by 5 bases, with 9 bases between. Germline-derived CDR1 and CDR2 are LGHNA and YSLEER. The CDR3 is CASSQDQEKDTQYF. As DNA, the CDR3 is TGCGCCAGCAGCCAAGATCAAGAGAAAGATACGCAGTATTTT.

The chain combines TRBV11-3 with TRBJ1-1; unclear D gene. Trimming took 8 bases from V and 4 from J, leaving 17 bases between them. The CDR3 sequence is 14 residues long. Germline CDR1 is SGHNT and CDR2 is YENEEA. CDR3 sequence reads: CASSSGRGSTEAFF. As DNA, the CDR3 is TGTGCCAGCTCCTCCGGTCGGGGTAGCACTGAAGCTTTCTTT.

The J gene is TRBJ2-7, the V gene TRBV6-1; D not certain. The germline gives CDR1 MNHNS, CDR2 SASEGT. Trimming removed 0 bases from V and 7 bases from J, with 10 bases in between. The CDR3 covers 13 residues. CDR3 coding DNA: TGTGCCAGCAGTGAAGCGCGGTACCTAGAGCAGTACTTC. This gives the protein CASSEARYLEQYF.

In its sample, this clonotype is medium-sized (0.01 to 0.1%). The gene calls are TRBV29-1 and TRBJ2-3, with 7 positions matching TRBD1. Looked up from germline, CDR1 is SQVTM and CDR2 is ANQGSEA. V was clipped by 4 bases and J by 5 bases; unmatched bases: 9. The CDR3 length is 14 residues. The chain's CDR3 is CSVGPTGSGDTQYF. In nucleotides, the CDR3 is TGCAGCGTTGGCCCGACAGGGAGCGGAGATACGCAGTATTTT.

The chain couples TRBV25-1 to TRBJ2-2; D might be TRBD2 (7 bases). Germline V CDR1 and CDR2: MGHDK, SYGVNS. V lost 2 bases and J 4 bases, leaving 11 bases between the germline ends. This CDR3 is built from 15 residues. CDR3 in DNA: TGTGCCAGCAGTGAACCGGGGGGCAGCACCGGGGAGCTGTTTTTT. This sequence encodes CASSEPGGSTGELFF.

The sample holds one count of this clonotype. The V and J genes are TRBV5-4 and TRBJ1-1, with D maybe TRBD1 (6 bases). There are 14 residues in the CDR3. V lost 2 bases to trimming and J lost 3 bases, with 11 bases between them. Germline CDR1 is SGHNT and CDR2 is YYREEE (reference sequence). The CDR3 nucleotides read TGTGCCAGCAGCTTAATTTCAGGGGACACTGAAGCTTTCTTT. Encoded protein: CASSLISGDTEAFF.

The gene calls are TRBV4-2 and TRBJ2-4; D not resolved. This CDR3 comprises 15 residues. V was cut by 1 base and J by 0 bases, with 7 bases left in between. Germline assignment: CDR1 LGHNA and CDR2 YNFKEQ. In nucleotides, the CDR3 is TGTGCCAGCAGCCAAGGGGTCATAGCCAAAAACATTCAGTACTTC. This sequence encodes CASSQGVIAKNIQYF.

This rearrangement joins TRBV7-9 to TRBJ1-2; TRBD1 matches at 10 bases. CDR3 length: 16 amino acids. V shed 7 bases, J shed 4 bases, and the junction held 12 bases outside the gene matches. Germline CDR1 SEHNR, CDR2 FQNEAQ (reference sequence). The CDR3 spells CASTHTRTGGTYGYTF. In nucleotides, the CDR3 is TGTGCCAGCACCCATACACGGACAGGGGGAACCTATGGCTACACCTTC.

This clonotype rates as large (0.1 to 1%). The rearrangement joins TRBV7-9 to TRBJ1-2, with unresolved D. The CDR3 consists of 14 residues. V was pared by 1 base and J by 0 bases, with 6 bases between. Germline V gene data show CDR1 as SEHNR and CDR2 as FQNEAQ (reference sequence). CDR3 sequence: CASSLGPANYGYTF. CDR3 DNA sequence: TGTGCCAGCAGCTTAGGTCCAGCTAACTATGGCTACACCTTC.

The count of this clonotype is one. The chain has TRBV5-1 and TRBJ1-1; D gene uncertain. This CDR3 spans 14 amino acids. Trimming took off 6 bases at V and 1 base at J, with 13 bases between the two ends. Germline V gives CDR1 SGHRS, CDR2 YFSETQ. Here the CDR3 reads CASTTTVKNTEAFF. The CDR3 DNA reads as TGCGCCAGCACTACGACGGTGAAGAACACTGAAGCTTTCTTT.

The table lists this clonotype with a few counts. The CDR3 DNA reads as TGTGCCAGCTCACCCGGGACAGGGGGCTACCCTAACTATGGCTACACCTTC. Protein product: CASSPGTGGYPNYGYTF. The chain is built from TRBV18 and TRBJ1-2; 12 nucleotides match TRBD1. Germline CDR1 is KGHSH and CDR2 is LQKENI. With V trimmed by 3 bases and J by 0 bases, 5 bases remained unmatched. The CDR3 loop spans 17 amino acids.

The rearrangement uses TRBV7-9 and TRBJ2-7; no reliable D call. CDR3 size: 10 residues. Germline loops: CDR1 SEHNR, CDR2 FQNEAQ (reference sequence). Trimming pared 6 bases from V and 7 bases from J, leaving 7 bases between. In DNA, the CDR3 is TGTGCCAGCAGAGGAGAAGAGCAGTACTTC. Amino acids: CASRGEEQYF.